These T cell receptor beta chains were read from a single sample in a study of circulating and synovial CD4+ cells in juvenile arthritis. Clones were read by immunoSEQ multiplex PCR, and TCRdb kept only the in-frame ones, dropping some. The table includes tens of thousands of clones, about 94% detected once. The sequenced sample was CD4+ T cells from blood. The origin of the receptors is a human donor with juvenile idiopathic arthritis. Both conserved end residues are part of each CDR3. The D gene is left open where the match is weak. Size values are once, few and many counts, or a class for expanded clones, and some rows have none.

clone size | J gene | D gene | V gene | CDR3 protein | CDR3 DNA
NA | TRBJ2-1 | NA | TRBV2 | CASRDSVYNEQFF | TGTGCCAGCCGGGACTCCGTTTACAATGAGCAGTTCTTC
NA | TRBJ2-3 | TRBD1 | TRBV18 | CASSPQGAADTQYF | TGTGCCAGCTCACCTCAGGGGGCTGCAGATACGCAGTATTTT
once | TRBJ2-7 | NA | TRBV30 | CGAGSLIPYEQYF | TGTGGGGCAGGGTCCCTGATTCCCTACGAGCAGTACTTC
once | TRBJ2-3 | NA | TRBV7-9 | CASSLSWPSTDTQYF | TGTGCCAGCAGCTTATCGTGGCCGAGCACAGATACGCAGTATTTT
NA | TRBJ2-5 | TRBD2 | TRBV7-8 | CASSSFLAGIQETQYF | TGTGCCAGCAGCTCGTTTTTAGCGGGTATACAAGAGACCCAGTACTTC
NA | TRBJ1-2 | NA | TRBV10-3 | CAIRRTTGYGGYTF | TGTGCCATTCGCCGAACCACAGGGTATGGAGGCTACACCTTC
NA | TRBJ1-5 | NA | TRBV7-9 | CASSPGGSYSNQPQHF | TGTGCCAGCAGCCCGGGGGGGTCCTATAGCAATCAGCCCCAGCATTTT
NA | TRBJ1-2 | TRBD1 | TRBV18 | CASSPRQGVLVNYGYTF | TGTGCCAGCTCACCACGACAGGGAGTTCTAGTTAACTATGGCTACACCTTC
NA | TRBJ2-7 | TRBD2 | TRBV4-3 | CASSLLAGGFSYEQYF | TGCGCCAGCAGCCTTCTAGCGGGGGGCTTCTCCTACGAGCAGTACTTC
NA | TRBJ2-1 | TRBD1 | TRBV27 | CASSPGTGGHNEQFF | TGTGCCAGCAGTCCCGGGACAGGGGGCCACAATGAGCAGTTCTTC
NA | TRBJ1-2 | TRBD1 | TRBV5-1 | CASSIRQGDYGYTF | TGCGCCAGCAGCATCCGACAGGGCGACTATGGCTACACCTTC
NA | TRBJ2-5 | NA | TRBV7-2 | CASSLETIETQYF | TGTGCCAGCAGCTTAGAGACTATCGAGACCCAGTACTTC
NA | TRBJ2-7 | TRBD1 | TRBV7-9 | CASSPGQGIPYPSYEQYF | TGTGCCAGCAGCCCCGGACAGGGGATCCCCTACCCCTCATACGAGCAGTACTTC
NA | TRBJ1-1 | TRBD1 | TRBV29-1 | CSARGQANTEAFF | TGCAGCGCCAGGGGACAGGCGAACACTGAAGCTTTCTTT
NA | TRBJ2-7 | NA | TRBV7-9 | CASSFKRLSSYEQYF | TGTGCCAGCAGCTTCAAGCGATTGAGCTCCTACGAGCAGTACTTC
NA | TRBJ2-5 | TRBD2 | TRBV19 | CASSPSGPQETQYF | TGTGCCAGTAGTCCTAGCGGCCCTCAAGAGACCCAGTACTTC
NA | TRBJ2-7 | TRBD2 | TRBV2 | CASGGGGGASYEQYF | TGTGCCAGCGGCGGGGGCGGGGGGGCCTCCTACGAGCAGTACTTC
NA | TRBJ2-5 | TRBD2 | TRBV11-2 | CASSLAAGKQETQYF | TGTGCCAGCAGCTTAGCAGCGGGAAAACAAGAGACCCAGTACTTC
NA | TRBJ2-5 | NA | TRBV4-3 | CASSQDRWETQYF | TGCGCCAGCAGCCAAGATCGGTGGGAGACCCAGTACTTC
NA | TRBJ1-2 | NA | TRBV7-2 | CASSLVLGQGYGYTF | TGTGCCAGCAGCTTAGTTTTGGGGCAAGGCTATGGCTACACCTTC
NA | TRBJ1-2 | NA | TRBV7-9 | CASSSRGVLAF | TGTGCCAGCAGCTCCAGGGGAGTCCTCGCCTTC
NA | TRBJ1-1 | NA | TRBV19 | CASSIEREAFF | TGTGCCAGTAGTATAGAGCGTGAAGCTTTCTTT
NA | TRBJ2-2 | TRBD2 | TRBV27 | CASTSGLANTGELFF | TGTGCCAGCACGTCCGGACTAGCGAACACCGGGGAGCTGTTTTTT
NA | TRBJ2-1 | NA | TRBV2 | CASIKDIPRTSSYNEQFF | TGTGCCAGCATCAAAGATATTCCTAGAACAAGCTCCTACAATGAGCAGTTCTTC
NA | TRBJ1-6 | TRBD1 | TRBV9 | CASSSTTGSGSPLHF | TGTGCCAGCAGCTCAACGACAGGGAGTGGTTCACCCCTCCACTTT
NA | TRBJ1-1 | NA | TRBV7-9 | CASSLDGVGTEAFF | TGTGCCAGCAGCTTAGACGGGGTTGGAACTGAAGCTTTCTTT
NA | TRBJ2-6 | NA | TRBV5-4 | CASSPKDGLSGANVLTF | TGTGCCAGCAGCCCGAAGGACGGACTATCTGGGGCCAACGTCCTGACTTTC
NA | TRBJ2-1 | TRBD2 | TRBV4-3 | CASSQGGGFYNEQFF | TGCGCCAGCAGCCAGGGCGGGGGGTTCTACAATGAGCAGTTCTTC
NA | TRBJ1-2 | TRBD1 | TRBV5-1 | CASSFTGDYGYTF | TGCGCCAGCAGCTTCACAGGGGACTATGGCTACACCTTC
NA | TRBJ2-5 | NA | TRBV2 | CASSEDVAARWETQYF | TGTGCCAGCAGTGAAGACGTGGCGGCCCGTTGGGAGACCCAGTACTTC
NA | TRBJ1-2 | NA | TRBV5-1 | CASSLASPLSGYTF | TGCGCCAGCAGCTTGGCCTCGCCTCTATCGGGCTACACCTTC
NA | TRBJ2-7 | NA | TRBV7-2 | CASAGSHYEQYF | TGTGCCAGCGCGGGGTCCCACTACGAGCAGTACTTC
few | TRBJ1-3 | NA | TRBV6-1 | CAQITDSTGNTIYF | TGTGCCCAGATAACAGATTCCACTGGAAACACCATATATTTT
once | TRBJ1-2 | NA | TRBV6-5 | CASSYAEVWENGYTF | TGTGCCAGCAGTTACGCGGAGGTATGGGAGAATGGCTACACCTTC
NA | TRBJ1-4 | NA | TRBV7-2 | CASSYYLSEKLFF | TGTGCCAGCAGCTACTACTTAAGTGAAAAACTGTTTTTT
once | TRBJ1-2 | NA | TRBV25-1 | CASSRSAYYGYTF | TGTGCCAGCAGTAGGTCCGCTTACTATGGCTACACCTTT
once | TRBJ1-1 | TRBD1 | TRBV18 | CASSPGQVGNAEAFF | TGTGCCAGCTCACCAGGACAGGTGGGGAACGCTGAAGCTTTCTTT
NA | TRBJ2-6 | NA | TRBV10-3 | CAIGQLNSGANVLTF | TGTGCCATAGGACAGCTTAACTCTGGGGCCAACGTCCTGACTTTC
NA | TRBJ2-3 | NA | TRBV5-1 | CASSLDSGSTDTQYF | TGCGCCAGCAGCTTGGATAGCGGTAGCACAGATACGCAGTATTTT
NA | TRBJ2-2 | TRBD1 | TRBV6-6 | CASNIRQGAGELFF | TGTGCCAGCAACATAAGACAGGGGGCCGGGGAGCTGTTTTTT
once | TRBJ2-7 | NA | TRBV7-7 | CASSFQRGSEQYF | TGTGCCAGCAGCTTCCAGAGAGGTTCCGAGCAGTACTTC
NA | TRBJ2-7 | NA | TRBV10-1 | CASSDGRGLSYEQYF | TGCGCCAGCAGTGATGGCAGGGGCCTCTCCTACGAGCAGTACTTC
NA | TRBJ1-4 | NA | TRBV6-5 | CASSEGGTNEKLFF | TGTGCCAGCAGCGAGGGGGGGACTAATGAAAAACTGTTTTTT
few | TRBJ1-5 | TRBD1 | TRBV19 | CASRNRGPSARDQPQHF | TGTGCCAGTAGAAACAGGGGGCCCTCGGCCAGGGATCAGCCCCAGCATTTT
NA | TRBJ2-1 | NA | TRBV7-2 | CASSLGVRLAGPNEQFF | TGTGCCAGCAGCTTAGGGGTCCGGCTAGCAGGCCCCAATGAGCAGTTCTTC
NA | TRBJ2-3 | NA | TRBV7-2 | CASSFQSVTDTQYF | TGTGCCAGCAGCTTTCAGAGCGTCACAGATACGCAGTATTTT
NA | TRBJ2-3 | TRBD2 | TRBV9 | CASSVTSGGARDTQYF | TGTGCCAGCAGCGTGACTAGCGGGGGGGCAAGGGATACGCAGTATTTT
NA | TRBJ2-7 | TRBD1 | TRBV19 | CASSKGTGGPYEQYF | TGTGCCAGTAGTAAAGGCACAGGGGGACCTTACGAGCAGTACTTC
NA | TRBJ2-5 | NA | TRBV7-2 | CASSLGGVQETQYF | TGTGCCAGCAGCTTAGGGGGGGTGCAAGAGACCCAGTACTTC
NA | TRBJ1-4 | NA | TRBV9 | CASSAIQGPNEKLFF | TGTGCCAGCAGCGCTATACAGGGACCTAATGAAAAACTGTTTTTT
NA | TRBJ1-6 | NA | TRBV5-1 | CASSFNIPSNSPLHF | TGCGCCAGCAGCTTTAATATTCCCTCGAATTCACCCCTCCACTTT
NA | TRBJ2-2 | NA | TRBV4-3 | CASSQDGNANTGELFF | TGCGCCAGCAGCCAAGATGGCAACGCGAACACCGGGGAGCTGTTTTTT
NA | TRBJ2-7 | NA | TRBV19 | CASSFVSPSEQYF | TGTGCCAGTAGTTTTGTCAGTCCTTCCGAGCAGTACTTC
NA | TRBJ2-3 | NA | TRBV5-1 | CASSLYGGDTQYF | TGCGCCAGCAGCTTGTACGGGGGAGATACGCAGTATTTT
NA | TRBJ1-4 | TRBD1 | TRBV19 | CASSIRTGTNEKLFF | TGTGCCAGTAGTATCCGGACAGGGACGAATGAAAAACTGTTTTTT
NA | TRBJ2-1 | NA | TRBV15 | CATSRVYWGEPYNEQFF | TGTGCCACCAGCAGAGTCTATTGGGGGGAACCCTACAATGAGCAGTTCTTC
once | TRBJ2-1 | NA | TRBV9 | CASSVDLTNEQFF | TGTGCCAGCAGCGTAGACTTGACTAATGAGCAGTTCTTC
NA | TRBJ1-1 | NA | TRBV6-1 | CASSAMGQGHPNTEAFF | TGTGCCAGCAGTGCGATGGGGCAGGGCCACCCGAACACTGAAGCTTTCTTT
NA | TRBJ1-5 | TRBD1 | TRBV15 | CATSLRTGKSNQPQHF | TGTGCCACCAGCCTACGGACAGGGAAAAGCAATCAGCCCCAGCATTTT